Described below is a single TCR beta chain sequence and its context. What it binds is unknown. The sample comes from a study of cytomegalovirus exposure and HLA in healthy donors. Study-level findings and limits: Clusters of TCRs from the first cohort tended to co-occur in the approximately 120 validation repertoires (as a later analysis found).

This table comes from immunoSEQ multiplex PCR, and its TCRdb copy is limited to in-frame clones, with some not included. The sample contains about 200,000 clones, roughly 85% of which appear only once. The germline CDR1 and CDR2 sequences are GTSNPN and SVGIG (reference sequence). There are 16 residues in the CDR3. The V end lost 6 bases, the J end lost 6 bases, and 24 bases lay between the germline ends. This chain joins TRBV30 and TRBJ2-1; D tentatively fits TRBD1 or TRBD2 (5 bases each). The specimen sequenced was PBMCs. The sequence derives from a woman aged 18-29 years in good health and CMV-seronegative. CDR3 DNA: TGTGCCTGCCTTCCCTCCGGGACCCCAGGATTCAATGAGCAGTTCTTC. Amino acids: CACLPSGTPGFNEQFF.